Listed here are 30 T cell receptor beta chains from one sample, sequenced in a study of blood T cell repertoires in COVID-19. The data were produced by immunoSEQ multiplex PCR, yet TCRdb's version contains in-frame clones alone and is incomplete. The data show just over 300,000 clones, 87% seen once. Sequenced: peripheral blood. The origin of the receptors is a young man with active or convalescent COVID-19.

The chain couples TRBV2 to TRBJ2-5, with 7 bases identical to TRBD2. The CDR3 has 15 residues. With V trimmed by 6 bases and J by 3 bases, 10 bases remained unmatched. Germline CDR1 is SNHLY and CDR2 is FYNNEI. CDR3 amino acids: CASRFGTTSKETQYF. As DNA, the CDR3 is TGTGCCAGCAGGTTCGGGACTACCAGCAAAGAGACCCAGTACTTC. Variable domain in full (rest from reference TRBV2 and TRBJ2-5): EPEVTQTPSHQVTQMGQEVILRCVPISNHLYFYWYRQILGQKVEFLVSFYNNEISEKSEIFDDQFSVERPDGSNFTLKIRSTKLEDSAMYFCASRFGTTSKETQYFGPGTRLLVL.

The rearrangement uses TRBV27 and TRBJ1-5; D not resolved. There are 14 residues in the CDR3. Per the germline V gene, CDR1 is MNHEY and CDR2 is SMNVEV (reference sequence). The ends were cut back, 6 bases at V and 2 bases at J, with 11 bases in the middle. As DNA, the CDR3 is TGTGCCAGCAGCAGCCTTGGAGGCAATCAGCCCCAGCATTTT. This codes for CASSSLGGNQPQHF.

The chain recombines TRBV7-9 with TRBJ2-7; D ambiguous. The CDR3 has 12 residues. Germline V CDR1 and CDR2: SEHNR, FQNEAQ (reference sequence). V was pared by 5 bases and J by 4 bases, with 9 bases between. The CDR3 spells CASSRTGYEQYF. The CDR3 bases are TGTGCCAGCAGCCGCACGGGTTACGAGCAGTACTTC.

This clone was observed once. The V gene is TRBV20-1, the J gene TRBJ2-5; D not resolved. Germline CDR1 and CDR2: DFQATT and SNEGSKA (reference sequence). The CDR3 has 11 amino acids. The V end was cut by 0 bases, the J end by 7 bases, with 6 bases between. Written as DNA, the CDR3 is TGCAGTGCTAGAGAACCGGGGACCCAGTACTTC. Translation: CSAREPGTQYF.

This chain connects TRBV5-6 to TRBJ1-2; TRBD1 aligns across 8 bases. Germline values: CDR1 SGHDT, CDR2 YYEEEE. This CDR3 contains 15 residues. With V trimmed by 5 bases and J by 2 bases, 8 bases remained unmatched. The CDR3 DNA reads TGTGCCAGCAGGCCGACAGGGGCATTCAACTATGGCTACACCTTC. It specifies CASRPTGAFNYGYTF.

This chain links TRBV3-1 (or the pseudogene TRBV3-2) with TRBJ2-2; a possible D gene is TRBD2 (5 bases). CDR3 length equals 15 residues. The germline gives CDR1 LGHDT, CDR2 YNNKEL (reference sequence). Deletions cut 6 bases from V and 6 bases from J, with 17 bases between. DNA of the CDR3: TGTGCCAGCAGGTCCCTGGGCGGGTTGGCCGGGGAGCTGTTTTTT. Its translation: CASRSLGGLAGELFF.

The sample holds one count of this clone. The chain has TRBV24-1 and TRBJ1-2; D is possibly TRBD1 (5 bases). The CDR3 covers 13 residues. V shed 6 bases and J shed 3 bases, with 10 bases lying between them. The germline gives CDR1 KGHDR, CDR2 SFDVKD. CDR3 sequence reads: CATSPGHYYGYTF. The CDR3, as DNA: TGTGCCACCAGTCCAGGACATTACTATGGCTACACCTTC.

The chain carries TRBV28 and TRBJ2-5, with D maybe TRBD1 (6 bases). This CDR3 is built from 14 residues. V dropped 2 bases and J dropped 2 bases, with 9 bases sitting between them. The germline gives CDR1 MDHEN, CDR2 SYDVKM. The CDR3 DNA reads TGTGCCAGCAGTTTAACAGGGTCACAAGAGACCCAGTACTTC. As protein: CASSLTGSQETQYF. Based on the CDR3 plus reference TRBV28 and TRBJ2-5, the full variable domain is DVKVTQSSRYLVKRTGEKVFLECVQDMDHENMFWYRQDPGLGLRLIYFSYDVKMKEKGDIPEGYSVSREKKERFSLILESASTNQTSMYLCASSLTGSQETQYFGPGTRLLVL.

V usage is TRBV4-3 and J usage is TRBJ2-1; a weak D match, TRBD1 (6 bases). CDR3 length equals 16 residues. The ends were cut back, 4 bases at V and 6 bases at J, with 19 bases in the middle. Per germline, CDR1 LGHNA and CDR2 YSLEER. The chain's CDR3 is CASSPYREFMGNEQFF. The CDR3 DNA reads TGCGCCAGCAGCCCTTACAGGGAGTTCATGGGCAATGAGCAGTTCTTC.

The chain is built from TRBV9 and TRBJ2-2, with D perhaps TRBD1 (5 bases). The CDR3 totals 18 residues. The V end was cut by 4 bases, the J end by 3 bases, with 22 bases between. CDR1 is SGDLS, CDR2 YYNGEE, per germline. The CDR3 DNA follows: TGTGCCAGCAGCCCACCCACCCGTCAGGGTTGGGACACCGGGGAGCTGTTTTTT. Protein: CASSPPTRQGWDTGELFF.

The chain uses TRBV7-2 and TRBJ1-5; maybe TRBD1 (6 bases). The CDR3 loop spans 16 amino acids. Trimming cost V 2 bases and J 6 bases, with 17 bases left between them. Germline V gene sequence: CDR1 SGHTA, CDR2 FQGNSA. CDR3 sequence: CASSLLVRQVGQPQHF. CDR3 DNA sequence: TGTGCCAGCAGCTTATTAGTTAGACAGGTCGGTCAGCCCCAGCATTTT.

This sequence joins TRBV7-2 and TRBJ1-1; D might be TRBD1 (6 bases). The germline CDR1 and CDR2 sequences are SGHTA and FQGNSA. The CDR3 runs to 15 residues. V lost 1 base and J 6 bases, leaving 15 bases between the germline ends. The CDR3 coding sequence is TGTGCCAGCAGCTTAGAAGCCAGGGGATCGGCTGAAGCTTTCTTT. It yields the protein CASSLEARGSAEAFF.

This clone was detected only once. The chain uses TRBV7-8 and TRBJ1-4; D is perhaps TRBD1 (5 bases). V was clipped by 2 bases and J by 3 bases, with 10 bases between them. CDR1 SGHVS and CDR2 FQNEAQ come from the germline V gene. This CDR3 has 15 residues. CDR3 nucleotide sequence: TGTGCCAGCAGCTTACGCCGGGGGTCTAATGAAAAACTGTTTTTT. Residues: CASSLRRGSNEKLFF. Filled out from reference TRBV7-8 and TRBJ1-4, the complete variable domain reads GAGVSQSPRYKVAKRGQDVALRCDPISGHVSLFWYQQALGQGPEFLTYFQNEAQLDKSGLPSDRFFAERPEGSVSTLKIQRTQQEDSAVYLCASSLRRGSNEKLFFGSGTQLSVL.

V is TRBV6-6 and J is TRBJ2-5; the D gene is possibly TRBD1 (5 bases). V lost 0 bases and J lost 8, with 10 bases in between. The CDR3 runs to 13 residues. Germline CDR1 reads MNHNY; CDR2 reads SVGAGI (reference sequence). The CDR3 protein is CASSYSTEATQYF. The CDR3 DNA reads as TGTGCCAGCAGTTACTCGACAGAGGCCACCCAGTACTTC.

This rearrangement joins TRBV6-5 to TRBJ1-2; 7 bases agree with TRBD1. Germline CDR1 and CDR2: MNHEY and SVGAGI. V lost 8 bases, J lost 7 bases, and 10 bases stayed unmatched. The CDR3 is made up of 13 amino acids. CDR3 sequence (DNA): TGTGCCAGCCGGGACAGTCTCAGCGGTGGCTACACCTTC. Its translation: CASRDSLSGGYTF.

This rearrangement joins TRBV12-3 or TRBV12-4 to TRBJ2-5, with D perhaps TRBD2 (6 bases). This CDR3 is 13 amino acids long. The ends were cut back, 6 bases at V and 2 bases at J, with 10 bases in the middle. CDR3: CASRDYQQETQYF. Written as DNA, the CDR3 is TGTGCCAGCAGGGACTATCAGCAAGAGACCCAGTACTTC.

The chain is built from TRBV5-1 and TRBJ2-3; the match to TRBD2 covers 13 bases. V trimming: 0 bases; J trimming: 6 bases; junction bases outside the gene matches: 4. The CDR3 is 16 residues long. Germline loops: CDR1 SGHRS, CDR2 YFSETQ. The CDR3 nucleotides are TGCGCCAGCAGCTTGGCCGGGACTAGCGGGACCGATACGCAGTATTTT. Residues: CASSLAGTSGTDTQYF.

The chain carries TRBV9 and TRBJ2-1; possible D gene TRBD1, 5 bases. The CDR3 is made up of 12 amino acids. The V end was cut by 4 bases, the J end by 8 bases, with 10 bases between. The V gene's germline CDR1 is SGDLS and CDR2 YYNGEE. The CDR3 sequence is CASSLRGYEQFF. The CDR3 nucleotides are TGTGCCAGCAGCTTAAGGGGTTATGAGCAGTTCTTC.

This clone appeared a single time. The chain is built from TRBV25-1 and TRBJ1-2; D ambiguous. V lost 9 bases, J lost 3 bases, and 11 bases lay in between. From germline, CDR1 is MGHDK and CDR2 SYGVNS. CDR3 length: 12 residues. The DNA for the CDR3 is TGTGCCAGTTACTCCGAGTACTATGGCTACACCTTC. Its translation: CASYSEYYGYTF.

The rearrangement joins TRBV7-9 to TRBJ2-7; 9 bases line up with TRBD1. Germline V lookup: CDR1 SEHNR, CDR2 FQNEAQ (reference sequence). The V and J ends lost 4 bases and 5 bases, in that order; junction bases with no gene match: 12. The CDR3 totals 16 residues. This CDR3 is CASSSSSGTGYDEQYF. DNA for the CDR3: TGTGCCAGCAGCTCTTCTTCTGGGACAGGGTACGACGAGCAGTACTTC.

This clone has only one observation. The CDR3 nucleotides read TGTGCCAGCAGCGAAGCGGGACTAGCGATTTACAATGAGCAGTTCTTC. This encodes CASSEAGLAIYNEQFF. V usage is TRBV9 and J usage is TRBJ2-1; 10 bases align to TRBD2. Losses at the gene ends were 3 bases for V and 4 bases for J; bases not matched to a gene: 7. CDR1 is SGDLS, CDR2 YYNGEE, per germline. The CDR3 loop spans 16 amino acids.

The CDR3 spells CASSPPSGGANNEQFF. In DNA, the CDR3 is TGCGCCAGCAGCCCCCCTAGCGGGGGGGCGAACAATGAGCAGTTCTTC. J is TRBJ2-1 and V is TRBV5-1; 12 bases agree with TRBD2. V was pared by 4 bases and J by 5 bases, with 7 bases of the junction left unmatched. The CDR3 is made up of 16 amino acids. In germline, CDR1 is SGHRS, CDR2 YFSETQ.

The chain recombines TRBV11-2 with TRBJ1-1; unclear D gene. Germline loops: CDR1 SGHAT, CDR2 FQNNGV. Trimming shortened V by 2 bases and J by 2 bases, and 9 bases separated the two germline ends. This CDR3 has 14 residues. The CDR3 nucleotides read TGTGCCAGCAGCTTATCCCAATCAAACACTGAAGCTTTCTTT. This codes for CASSLSQSNTEAFF.

This clone was recorded a few times. The chain carries TRBV6-4 and TRBJ2-1, with a tentative D call TRBD1 (5 bases). The germline V gene has CDR1 MRHNA and CDR2 SNTAGT. Trimming pared 2 bases from V and 5 bases from J, leaving 13 bases between. CDR3 length equals 15 residues. The CDR3 DNA follows: TGTGCCAGCAGTGACGGGGTGGGGCAGAACAATGAGCAGTTCTTC. Translating gives CASSDGVGQNNEQFF.

This clone was observed a handful of times. The chain joins TRBV30 to TRBJ2-2; 12 bases agree with TRBD1. The CDR3 length is 17 residues. V trimming: 1 base; J trimming: 0 bases; junction bases outside the gene matches: 3. Germline loops: CDR1 GTSNPN, CDR2 SVGIG (reference sequence). The CDR3 is CAWSGDRGQTNTGELFF. In DNA, the CDR3 is TGTGCCTGGAGTGGGGACAGGGGGCAAACGAACACCGGGGAGCTGTTTTTT.

This clone appeared a few times. Other DNA sequences in this specimen translate into the identical CDR3. The chain is built from TRBV5-1 and TRBJ1-1, with D unclear. The CDR3 loop spans 13 amino acids. With 0 bases removed from V and 1 base from J, the gap between germline ends came to 4 bases. Germline V gene sequence: CDR1 SGHRS, CDR2 YFSETQ. In DNA form, the CDR3 reads TGCGCCAGCAGCTTGGGAGGGAACACTGAAGCTTTCTTT. Translating gives CASSLGGNTEAFF.

The chain couples TRBV20-1 to TRBJ1-1; D is possibly TRBD1 (6 bases). Germline-derived CDR1 and CDR2 are DFQATT and SNEGSKA (reference sequence). This CDR3 comprises 14 residues. V lost 3 bases and J lost 1, with 12 bases in between. CDR3 protein: CSASWSQGNTEAFF. The CDR3 coding sequence is TGCAGTGCTAGTTGGTCACAGGGGAACACTGAAGCTTTCTTT.

This chain links TRBV27 with TRBJ1-3; D remains unclear. CDR3 length equals 14 residues. Per the germline V gene, CDR1 is MNHEY and CDR2 is SMNVEV (reference sequence). The ends were cut back, 5 bases at V and 0 bases at J, with 8 bases in the middle. CDR3 nucleotide sequence: TGTGCCAGCAGTCCCTACTACTCTGGAAACACCATATATTTT. Residues: CASSPYYSGNTIYF.

The J gene is TRBJ1-4, the V gene TRBV5-1; 8 positions agree with TRBD1. Germline CDR1 and CDR2: SGHRS and YFSETQ. There are 17 residues in the CDR3. Trimming at V came to 4 bases and at J to 3 bases, leaving 11 bases not matched to a gene. This chain's CDR3 is CASSGVTGDSPNEKLFF. The CDR3, as DNA: TGCGCCAGCAGCGGAGTGACAGGGGACTCGCCTAATGAAAAACTGTTTTTT. The variable domain in full, completed from reference TRBV5-1 and TRBJ1-4, reads KAGVTQTPRYLIKTRGQQVTLSCSPISGHRSVSWYQQTPGQGLQFLFEYFSETQRNKGNFPGRFSGRQFSNSRSEMNVSTLELGDSALYLCASSGVTGDSPNEKLFFGSGTQLSVL.

The chain carries TRBV25-1 and TRBJ1-2, with TRBD1 identical over 8 bases. CDR1 MGHDK and CDR2 SYGVNS come from the germline V gene. The CDR3 sequence is 12 residues long. The V and J ends lost 6 bases and 8 bases, in that order; junction bases with no gene match: 5. The CDR3 loop is CASRQGARGYTF. The DNA of the CDR3 is TGTGCCAGCAGGCAGGGGGCGCGGGGCTACACCTTC.